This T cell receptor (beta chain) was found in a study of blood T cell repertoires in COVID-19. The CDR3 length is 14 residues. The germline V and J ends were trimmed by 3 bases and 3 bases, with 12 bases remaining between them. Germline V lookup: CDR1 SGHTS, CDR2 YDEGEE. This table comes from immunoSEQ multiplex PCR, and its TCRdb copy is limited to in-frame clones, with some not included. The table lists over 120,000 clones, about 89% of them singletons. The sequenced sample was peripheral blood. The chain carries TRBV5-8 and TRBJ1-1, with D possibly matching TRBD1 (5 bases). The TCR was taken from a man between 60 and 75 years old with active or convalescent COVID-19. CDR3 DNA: TGTGCCAGCAGCTCAATGACAGAGGACACTGAAGCTTTCTTT. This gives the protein CASSSMTEDTEAFF.